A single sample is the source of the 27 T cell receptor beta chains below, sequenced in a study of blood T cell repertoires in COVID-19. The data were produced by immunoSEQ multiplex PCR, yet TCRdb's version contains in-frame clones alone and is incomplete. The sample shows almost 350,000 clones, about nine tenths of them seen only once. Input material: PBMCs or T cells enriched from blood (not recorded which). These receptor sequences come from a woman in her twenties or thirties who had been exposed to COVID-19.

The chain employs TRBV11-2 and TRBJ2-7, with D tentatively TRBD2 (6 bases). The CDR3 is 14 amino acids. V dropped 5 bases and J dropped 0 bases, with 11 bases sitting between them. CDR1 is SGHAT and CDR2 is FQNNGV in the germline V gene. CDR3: CASSPGTLSYEQYF. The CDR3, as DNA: TGTGCCAGCAGCCCGGGGACTCTCTCCTACGAGCAGTACTTC.

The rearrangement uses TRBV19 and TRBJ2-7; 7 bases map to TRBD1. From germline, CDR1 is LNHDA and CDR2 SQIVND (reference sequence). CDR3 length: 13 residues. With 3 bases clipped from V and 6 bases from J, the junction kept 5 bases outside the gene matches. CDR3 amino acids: CASSILTGREQYF. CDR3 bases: TGTGCCAGTAGTATCTTGACAGGGCGCGAGCAGTACTTC.

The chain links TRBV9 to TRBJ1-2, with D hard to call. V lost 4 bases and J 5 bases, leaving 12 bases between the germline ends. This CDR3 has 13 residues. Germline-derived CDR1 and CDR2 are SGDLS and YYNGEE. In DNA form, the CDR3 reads TGTGCCAGCAGCACCCGGGTCGATTATGGCTACACCTTC. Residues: CASSTRVDYGYTF.

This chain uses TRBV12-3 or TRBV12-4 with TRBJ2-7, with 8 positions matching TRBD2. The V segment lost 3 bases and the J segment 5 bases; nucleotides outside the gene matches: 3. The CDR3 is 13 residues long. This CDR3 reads CASSFLTSDEQYF. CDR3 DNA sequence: TGTGCCAGCAGTTTCTTGACTAGCGACGAGCAGTACTTC.

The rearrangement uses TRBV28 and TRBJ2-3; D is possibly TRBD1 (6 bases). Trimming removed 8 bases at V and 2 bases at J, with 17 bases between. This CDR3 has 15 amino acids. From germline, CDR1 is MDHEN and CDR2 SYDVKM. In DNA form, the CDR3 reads TGTGCCAGCGCCGGCTCAGGGGATTTCACAGATACGCAGTATTTT. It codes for CASAGSGDFTDTQYF.

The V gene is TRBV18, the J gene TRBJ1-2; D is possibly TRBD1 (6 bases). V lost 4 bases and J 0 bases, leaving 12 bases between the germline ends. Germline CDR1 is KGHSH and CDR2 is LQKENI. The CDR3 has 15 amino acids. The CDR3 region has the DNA TGTGCCAGCTCACAGGAACAGGGTACTAACTATGGCTACACCTTC. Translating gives CASSQEQGTNYGYTF.

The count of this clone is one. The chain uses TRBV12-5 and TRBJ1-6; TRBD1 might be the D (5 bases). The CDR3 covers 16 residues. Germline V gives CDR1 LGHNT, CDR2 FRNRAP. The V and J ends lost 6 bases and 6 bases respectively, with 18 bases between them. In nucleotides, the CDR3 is TGTGCTAGTGGACCGGACACCGCCGGGGGTAATTCACCCCTCCACTTT. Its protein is CASGPDTAGGNSPLHF.

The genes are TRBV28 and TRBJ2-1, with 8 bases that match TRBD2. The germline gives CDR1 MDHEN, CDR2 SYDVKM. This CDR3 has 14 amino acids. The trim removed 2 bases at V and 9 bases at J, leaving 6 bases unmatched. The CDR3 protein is CASSLAGGGGEQFF. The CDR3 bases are TGTGCCAGCAGTTTAGCGGGAGGAGGGGGTGAGCAGTTCTTC.

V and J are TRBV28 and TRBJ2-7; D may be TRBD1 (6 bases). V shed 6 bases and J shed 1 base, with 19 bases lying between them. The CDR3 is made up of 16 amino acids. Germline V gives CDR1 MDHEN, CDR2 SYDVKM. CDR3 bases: TGTGCCAGCAGCCGGACCGGGACAACTGTATCCTACGAGCAGTACTTC. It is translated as CASSRTGTTVSYEQYF.

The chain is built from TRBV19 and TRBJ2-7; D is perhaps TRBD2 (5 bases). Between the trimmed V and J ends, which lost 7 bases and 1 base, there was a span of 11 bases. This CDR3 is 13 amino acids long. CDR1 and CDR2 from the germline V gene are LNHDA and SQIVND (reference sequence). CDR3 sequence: CASTLTGSYEQYF. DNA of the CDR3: TGTGCCAGTACCCTGACGGGGTCCTACGAGCAGTACTTC.

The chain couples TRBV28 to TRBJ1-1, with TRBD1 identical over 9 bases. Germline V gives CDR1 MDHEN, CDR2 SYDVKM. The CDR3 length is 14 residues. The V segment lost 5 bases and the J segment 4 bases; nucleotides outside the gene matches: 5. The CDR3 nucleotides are TGTGCCAGCAGTCCCGGGGACAGGGTCACTGAAGCTTTCTTT. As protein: CASSPGDRVTEAFF.

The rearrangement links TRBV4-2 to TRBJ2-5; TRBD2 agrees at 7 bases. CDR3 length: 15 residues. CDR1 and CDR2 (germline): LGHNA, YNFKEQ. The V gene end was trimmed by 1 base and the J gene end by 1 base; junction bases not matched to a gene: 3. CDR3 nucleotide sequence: TGTGCCAGCAGCCAAGTCAGGACTAGCCAAGAGACCCAGTACTTC. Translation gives CASSQVRTSQETQYF.

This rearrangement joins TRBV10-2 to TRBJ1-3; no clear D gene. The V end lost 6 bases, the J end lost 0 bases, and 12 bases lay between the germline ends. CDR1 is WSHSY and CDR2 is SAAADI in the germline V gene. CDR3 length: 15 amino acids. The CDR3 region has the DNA TGCGCCAGCAGGACTAGACGGAGCTCTGGAAACACCATATATTTT. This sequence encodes CASRTRRSSGNTIYF.

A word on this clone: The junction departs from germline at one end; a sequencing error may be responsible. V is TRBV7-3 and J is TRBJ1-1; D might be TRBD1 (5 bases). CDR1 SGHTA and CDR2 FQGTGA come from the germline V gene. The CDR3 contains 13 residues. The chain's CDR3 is CASSLTGQTGAFF. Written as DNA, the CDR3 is TGTGCCAGCAGCTTAACCGGACAAACTGGAGCTTTCTTT.

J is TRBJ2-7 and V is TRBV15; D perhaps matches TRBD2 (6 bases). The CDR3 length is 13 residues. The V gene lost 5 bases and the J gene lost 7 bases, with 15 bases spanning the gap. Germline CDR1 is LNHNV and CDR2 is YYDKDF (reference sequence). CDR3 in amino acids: CATSSPRELEQYF. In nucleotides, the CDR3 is TGTGCCACCAGCTCCCCCCGGGAGCTGGAGCAGTACTTC.

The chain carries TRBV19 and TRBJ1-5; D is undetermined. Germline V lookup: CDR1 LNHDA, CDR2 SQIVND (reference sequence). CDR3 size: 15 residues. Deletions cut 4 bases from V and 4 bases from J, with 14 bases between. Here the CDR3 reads CASSRPGTLNQPQHF. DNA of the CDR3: TGTGCCAGTAGTAGGCCAGGTACCCTTAATCAGCCCCAGCATTTT.

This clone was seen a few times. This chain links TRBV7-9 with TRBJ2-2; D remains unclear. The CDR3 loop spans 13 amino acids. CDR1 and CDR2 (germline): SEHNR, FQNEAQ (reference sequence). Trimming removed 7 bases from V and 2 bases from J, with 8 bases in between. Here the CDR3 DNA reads TGTGCCAGCATCAATACTAACACCGGGGAGCTGTTTTTT. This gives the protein CASINTNTGELFF.

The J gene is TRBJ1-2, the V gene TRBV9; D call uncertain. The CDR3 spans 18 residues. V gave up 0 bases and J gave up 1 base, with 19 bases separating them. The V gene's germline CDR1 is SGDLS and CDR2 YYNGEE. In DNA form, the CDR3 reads TGTGCCAGCAGCGTAGTCATATCTCCCGTCACATTTAACTATGGCTACACCTTC. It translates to CASSVVISPVTFNYGYTF. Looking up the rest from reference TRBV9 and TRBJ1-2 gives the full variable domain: DSGVTQTPKHLITATGQRVTLRCSPRSGDLSVYWYQQSLDQGLQFLIQYYNGEERAKGNILERFSAQQFPDLHSELNLSSLELGDSALYFCASSVVISPVTFNYGYTFGSGTRLTVV.

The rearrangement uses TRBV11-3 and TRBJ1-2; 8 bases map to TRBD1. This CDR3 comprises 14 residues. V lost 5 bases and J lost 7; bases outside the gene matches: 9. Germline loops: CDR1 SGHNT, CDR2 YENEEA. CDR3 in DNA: TGTGCCAGCAGCAGTCAGGGGGCGTCGTCTGGCTACACCTTC. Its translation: CASSSQGASSGYTF.

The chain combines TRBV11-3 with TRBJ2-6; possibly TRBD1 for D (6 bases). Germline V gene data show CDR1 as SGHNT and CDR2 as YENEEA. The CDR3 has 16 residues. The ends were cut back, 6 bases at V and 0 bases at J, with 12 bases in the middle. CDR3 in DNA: TGTGCCAGCAGTTCAGGGGTAAACTCTGGGGCCAACGTCCTGACTTTC. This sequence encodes CASSSGVNSGANVLTF.

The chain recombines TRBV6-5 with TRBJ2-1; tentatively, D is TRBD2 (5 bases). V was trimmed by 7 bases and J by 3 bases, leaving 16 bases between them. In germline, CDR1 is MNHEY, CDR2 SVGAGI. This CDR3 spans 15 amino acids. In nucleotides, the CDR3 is TGTGCCAGCAAGCCGGACTTTCTAGGCTACAATGAGCAGTTCTTC. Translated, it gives CASKPDFLGYNEQFF.

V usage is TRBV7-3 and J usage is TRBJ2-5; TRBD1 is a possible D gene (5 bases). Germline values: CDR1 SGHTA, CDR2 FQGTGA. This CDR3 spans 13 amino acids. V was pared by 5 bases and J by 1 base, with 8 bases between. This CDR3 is CASSQTVQETQYF. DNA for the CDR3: TGTGCCAGCAGCCAGACAGTCCAAGAGACCCAGTACTTC.

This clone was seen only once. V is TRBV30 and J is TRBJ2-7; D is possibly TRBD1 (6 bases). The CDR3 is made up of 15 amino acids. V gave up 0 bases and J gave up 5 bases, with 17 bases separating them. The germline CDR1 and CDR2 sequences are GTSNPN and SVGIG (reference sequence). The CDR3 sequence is CAWSVIGTPGDEQYF. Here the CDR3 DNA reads TGTGCCTGGAGTGTAATTGGGACACCCGGAGACGAGCAGTACTTC. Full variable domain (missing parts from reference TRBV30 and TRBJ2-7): SQTIHQWPATLVQPVGSPLSLECTVEGTSNPNLYWYRQAAGRGLQLLFYSVGIGQISSEVPQNLSASRPQDRQFILSSKKLLLSDSGFYLCAWSVIGTPGDEQYFGPGTRLTVT.

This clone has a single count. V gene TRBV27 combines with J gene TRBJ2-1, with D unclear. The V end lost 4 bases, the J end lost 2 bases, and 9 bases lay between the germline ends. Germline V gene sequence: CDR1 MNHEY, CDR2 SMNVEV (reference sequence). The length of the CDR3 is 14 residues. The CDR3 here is CASSWSGPYNEQFF. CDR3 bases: TGTGCCAGCAGTTGGTCTGGCCCCTACAATGAGCAGTTCTTC.

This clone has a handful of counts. The CDR3 region has the DNA TGTGCCACCAGCAGAGATGCCAGGGCAACTAATGAAAAACTGTTTTTT. It translates to CATSRDARATNEKLFF. The J gene is TRBJ1-4, the V gene TRBV15, with D perhaps matching TRBD1 (5 bases). Germline V CDR1 and CDR2: LNHNV, YYDKDF (reference sequence). The V end was cut by 0 bases, the J end by 0 bases, with 8 bases between. The CDR3 sequence is 16 residues long.

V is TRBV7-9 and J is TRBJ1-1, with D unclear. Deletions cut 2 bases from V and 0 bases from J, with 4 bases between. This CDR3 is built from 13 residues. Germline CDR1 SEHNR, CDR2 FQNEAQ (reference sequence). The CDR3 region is CASSLTMNTEAFF. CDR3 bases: TGTGCCAGCAGCTTAACTATGAACACTGAAGCTTTCTTT.

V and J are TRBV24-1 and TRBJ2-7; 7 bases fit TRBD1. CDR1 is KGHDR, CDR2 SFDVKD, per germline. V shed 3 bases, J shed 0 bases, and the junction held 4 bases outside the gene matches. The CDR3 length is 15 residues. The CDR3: CATSDPGTDSYEQYF. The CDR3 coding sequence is TGTGCCACCAGTGATCCCGGGACAGACTCCTACGAGCAGTACTTC.